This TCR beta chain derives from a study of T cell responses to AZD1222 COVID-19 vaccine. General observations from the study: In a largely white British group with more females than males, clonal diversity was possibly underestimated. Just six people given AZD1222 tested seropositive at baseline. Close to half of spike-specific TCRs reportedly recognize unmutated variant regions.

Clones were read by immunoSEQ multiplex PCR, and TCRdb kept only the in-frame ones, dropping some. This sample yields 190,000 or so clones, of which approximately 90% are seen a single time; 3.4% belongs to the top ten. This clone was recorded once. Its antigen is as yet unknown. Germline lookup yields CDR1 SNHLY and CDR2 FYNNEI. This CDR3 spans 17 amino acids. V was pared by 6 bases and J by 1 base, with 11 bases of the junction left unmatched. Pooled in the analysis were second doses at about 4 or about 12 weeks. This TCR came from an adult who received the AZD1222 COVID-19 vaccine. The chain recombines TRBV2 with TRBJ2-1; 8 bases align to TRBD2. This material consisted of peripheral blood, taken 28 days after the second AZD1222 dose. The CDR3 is CASRAPMLAGSYNEQFF. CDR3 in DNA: TGTGCCAGCAGGGCCCCCATGTTAGCGGGATCCTACAATGAGCAGTTCTTC.